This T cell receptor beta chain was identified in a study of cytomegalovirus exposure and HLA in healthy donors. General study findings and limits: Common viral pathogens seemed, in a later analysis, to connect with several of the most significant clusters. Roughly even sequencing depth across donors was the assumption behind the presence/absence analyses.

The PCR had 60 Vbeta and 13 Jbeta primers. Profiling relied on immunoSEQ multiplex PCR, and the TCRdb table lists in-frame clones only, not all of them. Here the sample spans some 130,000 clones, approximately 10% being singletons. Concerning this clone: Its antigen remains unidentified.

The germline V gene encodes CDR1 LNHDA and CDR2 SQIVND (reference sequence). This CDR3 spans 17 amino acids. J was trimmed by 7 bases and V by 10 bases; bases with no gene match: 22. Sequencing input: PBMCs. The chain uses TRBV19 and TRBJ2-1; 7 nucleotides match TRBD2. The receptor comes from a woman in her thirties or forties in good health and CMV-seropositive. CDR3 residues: CATTPLFGAGRANEQFF. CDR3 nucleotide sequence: TGTGCCACAACTCCCCTTTTCGGAGCGGGGAGGGCGAATGAGCAGTTCTTC.